These 9 T cell receptor beta chains originate from one sample sequenced in a study of CD8 T cells in Susac syndrome (dated by TCRdb to about 2019). The library was prepared using the immunoSEQ multiplex PCR assay. RNA was extracted using the RNeasy kit, and roughly 0.45 to 1 microgram was reverse transcribed with random hexamers. The public sequencing data were trimmed at Q25 with fastp and processed into clonotypes with MiXCR by TCRdb, which kept only in-frame beta chains. Rows with one shared CDR3 protein collapse into an entry with the most common genes and DNA. Present in this sample are roughly 120,000 distinct CDR3 sequences, roughly 95% of which were seen just once. The top ten clonotypes cover 0.096% of the sample. The material sequenced was CD4+ T cells from PBMCs. The origin of the receptors is a human donor in good health.

The chain uses TRBV7-3 and TRBJ2-4; D possibly corresponds to TRBD1 (5 bases). The CDR3 totals 14 residues. Germline assignment: CDR1 SGHTA and CDR2 FQGTGA. V gave up 5 bases and J gave up 1 base, with 9 bases separating them. CDR3 DNA: TGTGCCAGCAGCCCCTCAGGGGCCAAAAACATTCAGTACTTC. Translating gives CASSPSGAKNIQYF.

The chain uses TRBV20-1 and TRBJ2-1, with unresolved D. The CDR3 is 11 amino acids. Per the germline V gene, CDR1 is DFQATT and CDR2 is SNEGSKA (reference sequence). Trimming stripped 1 base from V and 8 bases from J, with 6 bases between. The CDR3 loop reads CSARGMDEQFF. Written as DNA, the CDR3 is TGCAGTGCTAGAGGTATGGATGAGCAGTTCTTC.

This sequence joins TRBV2 and TRBJ1-1, with D unclear. V was trimmed by 5 bases and J by 4 bases, leaving 11 bases between them. This CDR3 comprises 13 residues. Germline lookup yields CDR1 SNHLY and CDR2 FYNNEI. CDR3 bases: TGTGCCAGCAGTCCCGCCCCCGGCACTGAAGCTTTCTTT. Its translation is CASSPAPGTEAFF.

The V gene is TRBV2, the J gene TRBJ2-1; D not certain. Germline lookup yields CDR1 SNHLY and CDR2 FYNNEI. The CDR3 has 12 residues. V was trimmed by 6 bases and J by 12 bases, leaving 15 bases between them. In nucleotides, the CDR3 is TGTGCCAGCAGGACGGCTACCGAGCGGCAGTTCTTC. Residues: CASRTATERQFF.

This sequence joins TRBV5-1 and TRBJ2-2; D is unclear. V was shortened by 4 bases and J by 3 bases, with 10 bases between the two germline ends. This CDR3 has 14 residues. Germline V gene lookup returns CDR1 SGHRS and CDR2 YFSETQ. The CDR3 coding sequence is TGCGCCAGCAGCCCGGCATCCTACACCGGGGAGCTGTTTTTT. Translation gives CASSPASYTGELFF.

The J gene is TRBJ2-2, the V gene TRBV5-6; D not certain. This CDR3 has 14 amino acids. Germline CDR1 is SGHDT and CDR2 is YYEEEE. Trimming took 0 bases from V and 9 from J, leaving 12 bases between them. In DNA form, the CDR3 reads TGTGCCAGCAGCTTGGGGCTATCGGGCCGGGAGCTGTTTTTT. Translation: CASSLGLSGRELFF.

The rearrangement joins TRBV2 to TRBJ1-1; the D is unclear. This CDR3 contains 14 residues. The V end lost 2 bases, the J end lost 2 bases, and 9 bases lay between the germline ends. CDR1 is SNHLY, CDR2 FYNNEI, per germline. The CDR3 sequence is CASSELLINTEAFF. CDR3 nucleotides: TGTGCCAGCAGTGAATTGCTGATAAACACTGAAGCTTTCTTT. The full variable domain, rest sourced from reference TRBV2 and TRBJ1-1, is EPEVTQTPSHQVTQMGQEVILRCVPISNHLYFYWYRQILGQKVEFLVSFYNNEISEKSEIFDDQFSVERPDGSNFTLKIRSTKLEDSAMYFCASSELLINTEAFFGQGTRLTVV.

A word on this clonotype: Compared with germline, one end of the junction differs, possibly owing to a read error. V usage is TRBV6-6 and J usage is TRBJ2-5, with TRBD2 identical over 10 bases. From germline, CDR1 is MNHNY and CDR2 SVGAGI (reference sequence). This CDR3 has 13 residues. The CDR3 spells CASSYLGLAASDF. Here the CDR3 DNA reads TGTGCCAGCAGTTATCTCGGACTAGCGGCTTCTGACTTC.

This clonotype came up once. The CDR3 bases are TGTGCCAGCAGTTTGGGTGGTTTCAGGAACCACGAGCAGTACTTC. Protein: CASSLGGFRNHEQYF. This chain uses TRBV28 with TRBJ2-7; D remains ambiguous. Trimming shortened V by 3 bases and J by 5 bases, and 17 bases separated the two germline ends. The CDR3 covers 15 residues. Germline loops: CDR1 MDHEN, CDR2 SYDVKM.